Described below is a single T cell receptor (beta chain) sequence and its context. No antigen is known for it. CDR1 is SGHTA, CDR2 FQGNSA, per germline. The CDR3 extends over 14 amino acids. V gave up 8 bases and J gave up 6 bases, with 19 bases separating them. This sample was included in a study of cytomegalovirus exposure and HLA in healthy donors. Findings of the study overall: Looking again later, the authors saw that most CMV-associated TCR beta chains seemed HLA-restricted.

It was with 60 Vbeta and 13 Jbeta primers that the PCR ran. The assay was immunoSEQ multiplex PCR, and TCRdb's table has in-frame clones only and misses some. The sample lists 100,000 to 150,000 clones, 17% seen once, with 2.5% to 3% in the top ten. This sequence joins TRBV7-2 and TRBJ1-2, with D hard to call. The source is a female donor in good health and CMV-seropositive. Source material: PBMCs. Written as DNA, the CDR3 is TGTGCCAGCGGCCACCGCGGAGCACCTAATGGCTACACCTTC. It codes for CASGHRGAPNGYTF.